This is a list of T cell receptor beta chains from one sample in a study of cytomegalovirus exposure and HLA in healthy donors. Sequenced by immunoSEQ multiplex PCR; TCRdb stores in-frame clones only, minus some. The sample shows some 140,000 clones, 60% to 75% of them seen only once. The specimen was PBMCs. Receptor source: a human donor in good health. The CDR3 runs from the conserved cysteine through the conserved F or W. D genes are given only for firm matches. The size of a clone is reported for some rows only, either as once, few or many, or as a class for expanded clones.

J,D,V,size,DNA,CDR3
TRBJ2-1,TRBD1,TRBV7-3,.,TGTGCCAGCAGCCTACAGGGGATCGATGAGCAGTTCTTC,CASSLQGIDEQFF
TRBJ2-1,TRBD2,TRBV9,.,TGTGCCAGCAGCGTAGTAAGCGGGGTGACCTACAATGAGCAGTTCTTC,CASSVVSGVTYNEQFF
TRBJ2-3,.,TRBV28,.,TGTGCCAGCTACGGCGGTCCCAACACAGATACGCAGTATTTT,CASYGGPNTDTQYF
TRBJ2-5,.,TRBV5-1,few,TGCGCCAGCAGCTTGTTTGTTCTGGAGACCCAGTACTTC,CASSLFVLETQYF
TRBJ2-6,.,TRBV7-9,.,TGTGCCAGCAGCTTAAGAGTCTCTGGGGCCAACGTCCTGACTTTC,CASSLRVSGANVLTF
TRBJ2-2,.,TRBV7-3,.,TGTGCCAGCAGCTTATCAACGGAGGCCACCGGGGAGCTGTTTTTT,CASSLSTEATGELFF
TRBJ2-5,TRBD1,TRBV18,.,TGTGCCAGCTCACCATACAGGGGACAAGAGACCCAGTACTTC,CASSPYRGQETQYF
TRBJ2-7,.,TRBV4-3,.,TGCGCCAGCAGCCAAGAGGGGGCGGGTACCTACGAGCAGTACTTC,CASSQEGAGTYEQYF
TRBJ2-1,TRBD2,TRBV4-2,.,TGTGCCAGCAGCAAGGGACTAGCGGGAGGTAGCTCCTACAATGAGCAGTTCTTC,CASSKGLAGGSSYNEQFF
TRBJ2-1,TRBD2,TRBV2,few,TGTGCCAGCAGAGCGGGAGGAGGGTACAATGAGCAGTTCTTC,CASRAGGGYNEQFF
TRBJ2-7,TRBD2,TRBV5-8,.,TGTGCCAGCATTATCGGGACTAGCGGCTACGAGCAGTACTTC,CASIIGTSGYEQYF
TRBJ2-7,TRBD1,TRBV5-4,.,TGTGCCAGCAGTTTCCAGGGGGCGAACTACGAGCAGTACTTC,CASSFQGANYEQYF
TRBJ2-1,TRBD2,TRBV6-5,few,TGTGCCAGCAGACCCGGGACTATCTGGAATGAGCAGTTCTTC,CASRPGTIWNEQFF
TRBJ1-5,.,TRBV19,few,TGTGCCAGTAGTATAGGCTATAGGCCCCAGCATTTT,CASSIGYRPQHF
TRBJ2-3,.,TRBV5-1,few,TGCGCCAGCAGCCCCCTCCCGGATACGCAGTATTTT,CASSPLPDTQYF